The sequence of this TCR beta chain was determined in a study of cytomegalovirus exposure and HLA in healthy donors (dated by TCRdb to about 2017). For the study in its entirety: In an earlier analysis of fewer than 750 of the donors, roughly 300 Gb of sequence data and some 100 million unique TCR beta sequences from about 180 million T cells were reported. A later genetic analysis used genome-wide SNP genotypes for 398 of the 666 donors, treating that subset as a discovery cohort. HLA typing included class I and class II loci at four-digit resolution. Among about 390 genotyped donors of the cohort, an average of approximately 240,000 unique TCR beta nucleotide sequences were sequenced per donor, around a sixth of them non-productive. The number of typed donors differed by locus: about 620-630 for A, B, C, DRB1 and DQB1; about 520 for DQA1; approximately 600 for DPA1; and around 490 for DPB1. An early release that covered some 640 HLA-typed donors contained 250 to 350 gigabases of sequencing data and tens of millions of unique TCR sequences. Donor age, sex, ethnicity and CMV serostatus were collected together with the repertoire data. In addition to the first cohort of approximately 650 subjects, a separate validation cohort of 120 different subjects was used. A few DR-DQ haplotypes were handled as single units for association and clustering because linkage in the cohort was strong. Every discovery cohort repertoire had been produced on one sequencing platform. The study profiled the T cell repertoires of some 610 subjects by immunosequencing and related them to cytomegalovirus serostatus. An earlier analysis of about 620 of the donors applied high-throughput TCR beta sequencing to assess whether each TCR beta V gene segment acted as functional or pseudogenic. The genetic ancestry cluster associated with self-reported Caucasian donors included about four fifths of the approximately 410 genotyped donors. The study combined high-throughput TCR immunosequencing, statistical association of individual TCRs with disease status, and machine learning to predict cytomegalovirus infection status. The study aimed to test whether cataloging public T cell receptors could reveal signatures of past pathogen exposure. In a later analysis, previously published TCR beta repertoires from several hundred donors were re-analyzed and high-resolution HLA genotyping was added so that TCR occurrence patterns could be studied. Rather than drawing on any new phenotypic data, the later analysis identified candidate immune exposures from TCR beta sequences and the way those sequences occurred across donors. Summary of the overall study and its limitations: According to a later analysis, most CMV-associated TCR beta chains appeared to be HLA-restricted, and the HLA associations seemed to be driven largely by CMV exposure. The only immune exposure information available for the cohort was CMV serostatus. A later genetic analysis reported fewer N-insertions in productive TCRs among donors in an Asian-associated ancestry cluster than the 666-donor mean. Only TCR beta chains were sequenced in this cohort, and the absence of alpha or paired-chain data limited detectable features. According to the authors, the approach could potentially be generalized to other disease states and immunological phenotypes. An association between a missense DCLRE1C variant and V-gene and J-gene trimming of TCR beta chains was found in a later genetic analysis and replicated in an independent cohort. A later analysis found that HLA-associated TCR beta chains were more clonally expanded and had lower generation probabilities than equally common non-associated chains. Because HLA typing was unavailable for some donors at each locus, only the typed subset was used in association tests. Specific HLA alleles were associated with over 15,000 TCR beta sequences at a false discovery rate of 0.05 in a later analysis. According to a later analysis, parvovirus B19, influenza, CMV and Epstein-Barr virus appeared linked to several top co-occurrence clusters. In the study, around 150 TCR beta chains were listed as associated with cytomegalovirus. Across donors, most TCR sequences were observed very rarely, whereas some public TCRs were present in many individuals. In vitro tests confirmed that a few of the cytomegalovirus-associated TCR beta chains recognize cytomegalovirus antigens. The classifier was reported to diagnose cytomegalovirus status with high specificity and sensitivity in both the original and validation cohorts. An earlier analysis of several hundred of the donors showed that most TCR beta V segments appeared in productive rearrangements either about 87% or about 30% of the time, which broadly matched IMGT annotations. Sequencing depth was assumed to be roughly uniform across donors in the presence/absence analyses, though that assumption may not hold. A cluster of highly shared sequence variants was judged likely to represent a technical artifact of the sequencing pipeline. Because the 87-base-pair reads could not distinguish some IMGT-functional V segments, including TRBV6-2 and TRBV6-3, those segments were excluded. A further reported finding was that TCR beta sequences accurately predicted the HLA-A and HLA-B alleles for most subjects in the first cohort. Correlated functional status among segregating V segments might reflect linkage disequilibrium, but an unknown experimental factor could not be ruled out. In a later analysis, the rate of TCR association differed among HLA loci, with DRB1 alleles having the most associated TCRs and HLA-C alleles having the fewest. Because counts were too low, seventeen rarely observed V segments, including chromosome 9 orphons, were excluded from the earlier analysis of under 650 of the donors. Strong co-occurrence of HLA alleles, especially DR and DQ, made assigning TCR associations to individual alleles difficult.

The CDR3 measures 14 amino acids from cysteine to phenylalanine. Only the CDR3 part of the read is kept: 42 bases, read in frame from the first base. CDR1 and CDR2 (SGHKS, YYEKEE) derive from the germline V gene (reference sequence). Germline trimming amounts to 3 bases on V and 3 bases on J, with 3 as the count of junction bases outside the gene matches. About this clone: What antigen it recognizes has not been identified. Within one base of it there is no much larger clone, and no base qualities were kept.

Receptor amplification or capture employed the immunoSEQ multiplex PCR assay. The multiplex PCR relied on a mix of 60 forward primers for TCR Vbeta segments and 13 reverse primers for TCR Jbeta segments. The CDR3 region of rearranged TCR beta genes was amplified from genomic DNA by a multiplex PCR assay. Amplified TCR beta libraries were sequenced as 87-base-pair reads on the Illumina HiSeq System. Per the source publication's procedure: In a later analysis, some 80 million unique TCR beta chains were counted across the roughly 670 repertoires, and roughly 11 million of these chains were shared by at least two donors. Raw reads were error-corrected and collapsed into unique sequences by a nearest-neighbor algorithm in which closely related sequences were merged to remove PCR and sequencing errors. To assign V, D and J gene segments, CDR3 sequences were aligned to IMGT reference sequences. Each retained sequence needed at least a six-nucleotide match to both a V gene segment and a J gene segment. Rearrangements were called productive when the CDR3 lacked stop codons and stayed in frame with V and J; all others were non-productive. Following IMGT convention, CDR3 was defined as the stretch from the second conserved V-encoded cysteine to the conserved J-encoded phenylalanine. The earlier analysis of about 640 of the donors excluded any sequence lacking an unambiguous match to a single V gene segment. An earlier analysis of just under 600 of the donors called V segments functional above 56.7% productive rearrangements and segregating when the between-donor standard deviation exceeded 5%. A statistical classification framework was built to diagnose cytomegalovirus status from the catalog of TCR beta chain sequences. In a later analysis, TCR nucleotide sequences were compared against IMGT/GENE-DB human TR gene sequences so that V and J genes could be assigned. The TCRdist pipeline was used in a later analysis to assign CDR3 sequences and most-parsimonious VDJ recombination scenarios. In a later analysis, every TCR beta chain was defined by the combination of its CDR3 amino acid sequence and its V-gene family, and reads without a unique V-gene family were dropped. A later analysis removed 592 highly shared, low-generation-probability nucleotide sequences to deal with suspected cross-contamination and a sequencing artifact. In a later analysis, a clonal expansion index for each public chain was calculated from normalized within-repertoire ranks of inferred template counts. In a later analysis, generation probabilities were computed with a VDJ recombination model fitted to out-of-frame rearrangements, and the resulting probabilities were checked against IGoR. Hypergeometric tests were used in a later analysis to score TCR-TCR, TCR-HLA and TCR-CMV co-occurrence, with a repertoire-size bias correction applied to the TCR pairs. A later analysis estimated false discovery rates by permuting HLA or CMV assignments 20 times. In a later analysis, co-occurring TCRs were grouped with DBSCAN, and TCRdist sequence similarity was added when clustering was performed within HLA-allele-positive subsets. Co-occurrence clustering excluded repertoires with fewer than 30,000 or more than 120,000 public chains, plus five with anomalous nucleotide sharing. TCRdb holds this immuneACCESS table with in-frame rearrangements only. Some clones are missing; in checked studies, unresolved V genes explain under half, and the rest has no known cause. V and J calls and clone size are those listed in that table; D and trimming were worked out from the DNA. This sample is represented by about 140,000 clones; 80% of them were singletons. Around 5% of the sample goes to the ten largest clones.

The cohort comprised around 690 healthy bone marrow donors. At the time of sampling, every cohort member was nominally healthy, though immune exposures that went unrecorded were likely present. Of the roughly 630 cohort members, just under 300 had a positive CMV serostatus and roughly 370 had a negative one, while no CMV serostatus was recorded for the donor. Every donor gave a peripheral blood sample, and the peripheral blood mononuclear cells from that sample were used for TCR beta sequencing. The Qiagen DNeasy Blood Extraction Kit was used to extract genomic DNA from the blood cell samples. Sample: PBMCs. The rearranged chain carries TRBV5-5 and TRBJ1-5; TRBD1 matches 7 bases in the middle. This receptor was taken from a man aged 30 to 39 in good health. The nucleotide sequence is given as TGTGCCAGCAGCTCACAGGGGATCAATCAGCCCCAGCATTTT. Translation gives CASSSQGINQPQHF.